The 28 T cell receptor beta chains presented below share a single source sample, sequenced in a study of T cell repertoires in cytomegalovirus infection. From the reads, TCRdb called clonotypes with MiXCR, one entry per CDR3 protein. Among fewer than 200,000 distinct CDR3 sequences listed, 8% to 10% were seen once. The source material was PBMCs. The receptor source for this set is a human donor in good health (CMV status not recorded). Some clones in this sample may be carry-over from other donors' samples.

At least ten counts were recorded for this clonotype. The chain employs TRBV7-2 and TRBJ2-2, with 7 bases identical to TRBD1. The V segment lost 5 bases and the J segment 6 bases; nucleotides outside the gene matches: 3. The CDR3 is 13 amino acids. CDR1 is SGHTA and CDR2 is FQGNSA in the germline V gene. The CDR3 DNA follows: TGTGCCAGCAGCCCCGGACAGGCCGGGGAGCTGTTTTTT. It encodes CASSPGQAGELFF.

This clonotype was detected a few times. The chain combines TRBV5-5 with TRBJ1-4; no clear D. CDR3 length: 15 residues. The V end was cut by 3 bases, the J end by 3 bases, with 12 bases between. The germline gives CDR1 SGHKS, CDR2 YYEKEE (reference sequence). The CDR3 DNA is TGTGCCAGCAGCTCGAGCGGACCCTCTAATGAAAAACTGTTTTTT. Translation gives CASSSSGPSNEKLFF.

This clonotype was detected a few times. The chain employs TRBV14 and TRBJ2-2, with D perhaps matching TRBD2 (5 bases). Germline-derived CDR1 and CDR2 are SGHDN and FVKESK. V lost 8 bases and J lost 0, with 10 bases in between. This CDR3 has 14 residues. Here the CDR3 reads CASGRGANTGELFF. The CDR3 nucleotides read TGTGCCAGCGGCCGGGGAGCGAACACCGGGGAGCTGTTTTTT.

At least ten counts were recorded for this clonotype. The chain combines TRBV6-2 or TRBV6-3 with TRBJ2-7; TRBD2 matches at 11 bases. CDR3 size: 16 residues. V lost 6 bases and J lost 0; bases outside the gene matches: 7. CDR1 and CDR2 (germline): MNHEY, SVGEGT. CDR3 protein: CASRTPTSGNSYEQYF. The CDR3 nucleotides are TGTGCCAGCAGGACCCCGACTAGCGGGAACTCCTACGAGCAGTACTTC.

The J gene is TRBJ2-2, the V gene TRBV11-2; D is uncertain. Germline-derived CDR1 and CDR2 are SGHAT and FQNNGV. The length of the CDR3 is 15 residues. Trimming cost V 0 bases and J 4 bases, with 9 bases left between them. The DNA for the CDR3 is TGTGCCAGCAGCTTAGATTCGCCTAGCACCGGGGAGCTGTTTTTT. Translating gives CASSLDSPSTGELFF.

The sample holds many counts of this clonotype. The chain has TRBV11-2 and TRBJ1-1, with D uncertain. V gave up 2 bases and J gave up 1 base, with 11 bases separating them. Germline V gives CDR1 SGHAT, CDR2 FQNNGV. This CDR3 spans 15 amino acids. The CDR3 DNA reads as TGTGCCAGCAGCTTATGGAGGGTCAAGAACACTGAAGCTTTCTTT. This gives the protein CASSLWRVKNTEAFF.

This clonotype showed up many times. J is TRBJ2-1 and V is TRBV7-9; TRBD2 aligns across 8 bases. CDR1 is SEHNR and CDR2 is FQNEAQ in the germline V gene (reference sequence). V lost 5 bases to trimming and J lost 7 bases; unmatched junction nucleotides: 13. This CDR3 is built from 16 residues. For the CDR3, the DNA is TGTGCCAGCAGCCCCCGCGGAAGCGGGGGCCTAAATGAGCAGTTCTTC. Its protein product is CASSPRGSGGLNEQFF.

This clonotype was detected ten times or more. The CDR3: CASSQVVAYEQYF. CDR3 coding DNA: TGTGCCAGCAGCCAGGTAGTAGCCTACGAGCAGTACTTC. The chain carries TRBV14 and TRBJ2-7; D ambiguous. Per the germline V gene, CDR1 is SGHDN and CDR2 is FVKESK. This CDR3 is 13 amino acids long. V dropped 3 bases and J dropped 2 bases, with 8 bases sitting between them.

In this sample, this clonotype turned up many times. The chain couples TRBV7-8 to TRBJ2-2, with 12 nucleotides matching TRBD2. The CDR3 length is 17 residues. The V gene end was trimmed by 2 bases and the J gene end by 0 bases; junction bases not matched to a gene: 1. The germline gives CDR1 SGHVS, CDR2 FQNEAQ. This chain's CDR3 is CASSLLAGGANTGELFF. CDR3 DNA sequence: TGTGCCAGCAGCTTACTAGCGGGAGGGGCGAACACCGGGGAGCTGTTTTTT. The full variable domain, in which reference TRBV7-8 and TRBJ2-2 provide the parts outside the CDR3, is GAGVSQSPRYKVAKRGQDVALRCDPISGHVSLFWYQQALGQGPEFLTYFQNEAQLDKSGLPSDRFFAERPEGSVSTLKIQRTQQEDSAVYLCASSLLAGGANTGELFFGEGSRLTVL.

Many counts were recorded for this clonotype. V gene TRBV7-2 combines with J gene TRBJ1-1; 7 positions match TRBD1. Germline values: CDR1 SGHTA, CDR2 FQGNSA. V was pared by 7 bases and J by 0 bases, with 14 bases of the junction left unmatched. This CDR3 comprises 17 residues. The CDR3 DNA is TGTGCCAGCATCAAAGAGGGGACGGGACAGTTGAACACTGAAGCTTTCTTT. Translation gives CASIKEGTGQLNTEAFF.

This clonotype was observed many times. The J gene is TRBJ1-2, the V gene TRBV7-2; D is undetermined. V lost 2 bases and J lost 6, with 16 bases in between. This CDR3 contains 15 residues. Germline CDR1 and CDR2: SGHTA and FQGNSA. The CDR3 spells CASSLSLTSFNGYTF. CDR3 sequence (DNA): TGTGCCAGCAGCTTAAGTCTGACATCTTTCAATGGCTACACCTTC.

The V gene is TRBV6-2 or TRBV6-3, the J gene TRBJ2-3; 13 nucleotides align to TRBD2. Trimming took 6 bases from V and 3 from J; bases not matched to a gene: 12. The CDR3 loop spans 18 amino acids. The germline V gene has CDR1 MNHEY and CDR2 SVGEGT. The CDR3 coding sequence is TGTGCCAGCAGAAGGACTAGCGGGGGTCTCCTGTTGACAGATACGCAGTATTTT. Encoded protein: CASRRTSGGLLLTDTQYF.

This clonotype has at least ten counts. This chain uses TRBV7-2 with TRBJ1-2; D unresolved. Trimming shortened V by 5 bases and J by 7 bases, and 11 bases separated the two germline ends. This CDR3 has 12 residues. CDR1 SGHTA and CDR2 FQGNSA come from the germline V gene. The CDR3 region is CASSNLVRGYTF. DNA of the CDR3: TGTGCCAGCAGCAACCTCGTCCGTGGCTACACCTTC.

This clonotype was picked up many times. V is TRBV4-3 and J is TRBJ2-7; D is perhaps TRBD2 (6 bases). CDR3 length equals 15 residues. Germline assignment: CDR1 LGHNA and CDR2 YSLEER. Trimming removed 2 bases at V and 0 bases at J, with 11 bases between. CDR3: CASSQRREISYEQYF. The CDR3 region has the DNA TGCGCCAGCAGCCAACGACGGGAGATCTCCTACGAGCAGTACTTC.

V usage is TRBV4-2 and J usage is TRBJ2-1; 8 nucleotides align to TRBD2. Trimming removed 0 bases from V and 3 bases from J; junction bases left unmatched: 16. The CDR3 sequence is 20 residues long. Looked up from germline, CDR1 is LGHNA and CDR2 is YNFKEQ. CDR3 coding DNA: TGTGCCAGCAGCCAAGAACCCAAGGGTAGCGGGATGGCCGACTACAATGAGCAGTTCTTC. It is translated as CASSQEPKGSGMADYNEQFF.

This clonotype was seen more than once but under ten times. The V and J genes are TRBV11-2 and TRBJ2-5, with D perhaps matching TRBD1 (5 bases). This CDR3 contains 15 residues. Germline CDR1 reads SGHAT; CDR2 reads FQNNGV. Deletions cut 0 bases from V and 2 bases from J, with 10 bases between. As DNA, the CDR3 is TGTGCCAGCAGCTTAGAGTACAGGCGACAAGAGACCCAGTACTTC. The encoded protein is CASSLEYRRQETQYF.

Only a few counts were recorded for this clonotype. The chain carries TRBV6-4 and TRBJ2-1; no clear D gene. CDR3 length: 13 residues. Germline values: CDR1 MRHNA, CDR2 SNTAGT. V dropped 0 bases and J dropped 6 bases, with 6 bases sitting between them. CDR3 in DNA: TGTGCCAGCAGTGACTCATTAGGCAATGAGCAGTTCTTC. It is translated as CASSDSLGNEQFF.

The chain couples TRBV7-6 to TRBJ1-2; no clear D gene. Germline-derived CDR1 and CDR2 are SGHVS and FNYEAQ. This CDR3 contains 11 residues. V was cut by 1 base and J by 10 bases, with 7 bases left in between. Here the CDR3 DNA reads TGTGCCAGCAGCTTAGGGGGTAACTACACCTTC. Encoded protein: CASSLGGNYTF.

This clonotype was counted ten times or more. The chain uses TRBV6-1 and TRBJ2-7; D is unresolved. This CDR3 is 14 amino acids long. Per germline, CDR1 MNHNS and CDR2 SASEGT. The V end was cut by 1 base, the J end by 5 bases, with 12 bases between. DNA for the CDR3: TGTGCCAGCAGTGAAGGGGGAATAATCCACGAGCAGTACTTC. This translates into CASSEGGIIHEQYF.

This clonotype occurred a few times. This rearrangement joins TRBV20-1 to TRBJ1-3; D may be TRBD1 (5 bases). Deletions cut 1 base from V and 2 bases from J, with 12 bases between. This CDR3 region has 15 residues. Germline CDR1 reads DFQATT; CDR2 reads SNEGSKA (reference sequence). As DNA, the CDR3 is TGCAGTGCTAGAGTAATGCAGGGAACTGGAAACACCATATATTTT. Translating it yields CSARVMQGTGNTIYF.

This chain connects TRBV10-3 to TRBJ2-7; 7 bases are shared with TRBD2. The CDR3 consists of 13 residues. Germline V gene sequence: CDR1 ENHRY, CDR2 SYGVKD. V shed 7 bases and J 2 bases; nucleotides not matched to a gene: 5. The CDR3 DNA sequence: TGTGCCATCAATAGTCGGGGGGCCTACGAGCAGTACTTC. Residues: CAINSRGAYEQYF.

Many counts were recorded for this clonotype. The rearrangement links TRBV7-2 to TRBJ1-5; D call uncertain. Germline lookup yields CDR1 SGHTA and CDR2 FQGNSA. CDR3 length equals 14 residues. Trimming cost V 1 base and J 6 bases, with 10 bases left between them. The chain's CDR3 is CASSLDPRRQPQHF. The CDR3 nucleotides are TGTGCCAGCAGCTTAGATCCGAGGCGTCAGCCCCAGCATTTT.

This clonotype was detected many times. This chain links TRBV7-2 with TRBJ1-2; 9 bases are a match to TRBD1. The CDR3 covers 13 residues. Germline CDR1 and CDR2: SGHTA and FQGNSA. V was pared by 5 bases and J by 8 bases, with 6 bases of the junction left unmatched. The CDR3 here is CASSPRTGEGYTF. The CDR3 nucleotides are TGTGCCAGCAGCCCGCGGACAGGGGAGGGCTACACCTTC.

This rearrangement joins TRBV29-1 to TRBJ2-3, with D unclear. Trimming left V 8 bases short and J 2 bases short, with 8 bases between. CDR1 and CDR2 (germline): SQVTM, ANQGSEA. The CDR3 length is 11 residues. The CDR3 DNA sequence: TGCAGCCCGCGGTACACAGATACGCAGTATTTT. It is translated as CSPRYTDTQYF.

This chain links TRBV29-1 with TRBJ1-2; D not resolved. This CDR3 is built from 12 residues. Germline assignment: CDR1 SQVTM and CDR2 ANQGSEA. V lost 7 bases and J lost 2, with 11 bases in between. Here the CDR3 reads CSGMDGNYGYTF. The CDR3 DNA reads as TGCAGCGGGATGGACGGGAACTATGGCTACACCTTC.

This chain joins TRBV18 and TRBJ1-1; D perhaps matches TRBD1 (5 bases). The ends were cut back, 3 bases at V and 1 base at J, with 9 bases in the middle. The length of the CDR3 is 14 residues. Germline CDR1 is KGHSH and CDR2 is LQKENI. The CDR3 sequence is CASSPAGTNTEAFF. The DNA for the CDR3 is TGTGCCAGCTCACCGGCCGGGACGAACACTGAAGCTTTCTTT.

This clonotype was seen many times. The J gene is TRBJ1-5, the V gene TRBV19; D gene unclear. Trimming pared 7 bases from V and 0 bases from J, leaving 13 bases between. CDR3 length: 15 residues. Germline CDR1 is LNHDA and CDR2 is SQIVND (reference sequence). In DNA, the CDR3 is TGTGCCAGTAACCTAGCCTATTATAGCAATCAGCCCCAGCATTTT. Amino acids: CASNLAYYSNQPQHF.

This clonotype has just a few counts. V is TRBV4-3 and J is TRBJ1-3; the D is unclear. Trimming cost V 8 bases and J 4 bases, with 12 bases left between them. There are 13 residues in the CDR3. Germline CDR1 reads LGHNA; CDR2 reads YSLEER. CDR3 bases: TGCGCCAGCCGCGACCATTCGGGAAACACCATATATTTT. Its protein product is CASRDHSGNTIYF.